These T cell receptor beta chains were read from a single sample in a study of CD8 T cells in Susac syndrome. Via MiXCR, TCRdb re-called the immunoSEQ multiplex PCR reads, giving one row per CDR3 protein. The data contain under 200,000 distinct CDR3 sequences, about 93% of them singletons. Sequenced sample: CD4+ T cells from PBMCs. These receptors all stem from a human donor in good health. CDR3s include the opening cysteine and the closing phenylalanine or tryptophan. Fields, in order: CDR3 DNA, CDR3 protein, D gene, clone size, V gene, J gene. The D gene is left open where the match is weak. Expanded clones get a size class; other rows say once, few or many, or leave the size out.

DNA: TGTGCCAGCAGCTCAAAACCAGTCCGGGGACTAGCGTCCGGAGAGACCCAGTACTTC
CDR3: CASSSKPVRGLASGETQYF
D: TRBD2
size: NA
V: TRBV3-1
J: TRBJ2-5

DNA: TGCAGTGCCTATATGACAGGGCAAGAGACCCAGTACTTC
CDR3: CSAYMTGQETQYF
D: TRBD1
size: NA
V: TRBV20-1
J: TRBJ2-5

DNA: TGTGCCAGCAGGGAGACTAGCGGCTGGCATGCTTACCAAGAGACCCAGTACTTC
CDR3: CASRETSGWHAYQETQYF
D: TRBD2
size: NA
V: TRBV9
J: TRBJ2-5

DNA: TGTGCCAGCTCACGAGATGGGAATCAGCCCCAGCATTTT
CDR3: CASSRDGNQPQHF
D: NA
size: few
V: TRBV18
J: TRBJ1-5

DNA: TGCAGTGCTATAGGGGACAGGGGGCACTACGAGCAGTACTTC
CDR3: CSAIGDRGHYEQYF
D: TRBD1
size: NA
V: TRBV20-1
J: TRBJ2-7

DNA: TGTGCCAGCGCAGGACAGGGGACGATCAATGAGCAGTTCTTC
CDR3: CASAGQGTINEQFF
D: TRBD1
size: NA
V: TRBV7-2
J: TRBJ2-1

DNA: TGCAGTGCTAGGTCTTTACTAGCGGGGGGAGGAGATGAGCAGTTCTTC
CDR3: CSARSLLAGGGDEQFF
D: TRBD2
size: NA
V: TRBV20-1
J: TRBJ2-1

DNA: TGTGCCAGCACCAGGGGGACAGGCCAGTTCTTC
CDR3: CASTRGTGQFF
D: TRBD1
size: NA
V: TRBV11-1
J: TRBJ2-1

DNA: TGCAGTGCTATGAAAGGGTACGGCACAGATACGCAGTATTTT
CDR3: CSAMKGYGTDTQYF
D: NA
size: NA
V: TRBV20-1
J: TRBJ2-3

DNA: TGTGCCGGTAGCCCAGGGGGATTACATGGCTACACCTTC
CDR3: CAGSPGGLHGYTF
D: TRBD1
size: NA
V: TRBV30
J: TRBJ1-2

DNA: TGTGCCAGCAGCTCTAGGAAACTGTTTTTT
CDR3: CASSSRKLFF
D: NA
size: NA
V: TRBV21-1
J: TRBJ1-4

DNA: TGCAGCGTGGCAGCCGGGACAACCTCGAACACCGGGGAGCTGTTTTTT
CDR3: CSVAAGTTSNTGELFF
D: NA
size: once
V: TRBV29-1
J: TRBJ2-2

DNA: TGCGCCAGCAGCCAAGACTATGGGACGGCCTATGGCTACACCTTC
CDR3: CASSQDYGTAYGYTF
D: NA
size: NA
V: TRBV4-3
J: TRBJ1-2

DNA: TGTGCCAGCAGTTCCGGGGAGCAGCCCCAGCATTTT
CDR3: CASSSGEQPQHF
D: NA
size: NA
V: TRBV28
J: TRBJ1-5